This T cell receptor (beta chain) was captured in a study of identical twins. Germline V lookup: CDR1 WNHNN, CDR2 SYGVQD (reference sequence). V trimming: 4 bases; J trimming: 0 bases; junction bases outside the gene matches: 2. The CDR3 consists of 15 residues. MiXCR was run by TCRdb on the 5' RACE reads, yielding one entry per CDR3 protein. Of around 100,000 distinct CDR3 sequences in the sample, 5.9% are singletons; the top ten hold approximately 12%. This sequence was found in a woman aged 45-65 years in good health. The chain employs TRBV10-1 and TRBJ2-1, with 8 bases matching TRBD2. What was sequenced was memory T cells sorted from blood. This CDR3 reads CASSAGGGSYNEQFF. The DNA for the CDR3 is TGCGCCAGCAGTGCGGGAGGGGGCTCCTACAATGAGCAGTTCTTC.